This TCR beta chain was obtained from a study of T cell changes during pregnancy in multiple sclerosis. This table comes from immunoSEQ multiplex PCR, and its TCRdb copy is limited to in-frame clones, with some not included. The sample has around 100,000 clones, more than 85% seen once. The sequencing used peripheral blood, collected after pregnancy. The clonotype comes from a female donor with multiple sclerosis, enrolled in a pregnancy study.

In nucleotides, the CDR3 is TGTGCCAGCAGTTACGGCCCGCTTAATGAAAAACTGTTTTTT. It is translated as CASSYGPLNEKLFF. The chain uses TRBV6-5 and TRBJ1-4; no clear D. Trimming cost V 2 bases and J 4 bases, with 8 bases left between them. Germline CDR1 MNHEY, CDR2 SVGAGI. CDR3 length: 14 residues.